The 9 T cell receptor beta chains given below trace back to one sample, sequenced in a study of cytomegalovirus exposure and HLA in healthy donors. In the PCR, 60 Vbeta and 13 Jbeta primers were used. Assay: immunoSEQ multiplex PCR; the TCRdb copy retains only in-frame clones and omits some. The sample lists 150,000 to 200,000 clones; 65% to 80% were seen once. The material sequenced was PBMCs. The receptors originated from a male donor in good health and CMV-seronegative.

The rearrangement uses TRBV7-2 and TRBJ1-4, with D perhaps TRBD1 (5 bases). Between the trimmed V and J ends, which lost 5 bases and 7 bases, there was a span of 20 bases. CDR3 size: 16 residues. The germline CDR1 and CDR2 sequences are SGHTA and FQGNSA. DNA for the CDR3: TGTGCCAGCAGCCCGGGCGGCCGGGGCGGGGGTGAAAAACTGTTTTTT. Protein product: CASSPGGRGGGEKLFF.

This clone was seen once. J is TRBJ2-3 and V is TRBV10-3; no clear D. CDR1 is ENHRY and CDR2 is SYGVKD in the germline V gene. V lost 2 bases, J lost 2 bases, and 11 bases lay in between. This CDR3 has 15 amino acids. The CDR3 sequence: CAISEGRGPTDTQYF. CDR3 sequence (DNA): TGTGCCATCAGTGAGGGCCGAGGCCCCACAGATACGCAGTATTTT.

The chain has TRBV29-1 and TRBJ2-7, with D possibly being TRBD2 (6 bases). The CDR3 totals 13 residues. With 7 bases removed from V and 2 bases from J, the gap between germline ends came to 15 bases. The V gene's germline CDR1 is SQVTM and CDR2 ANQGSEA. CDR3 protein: CSGTIGGAYEQYF. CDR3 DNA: TGCAGCGGGACTATCGGGGGTGCCTACGAGCAGTACTTC.

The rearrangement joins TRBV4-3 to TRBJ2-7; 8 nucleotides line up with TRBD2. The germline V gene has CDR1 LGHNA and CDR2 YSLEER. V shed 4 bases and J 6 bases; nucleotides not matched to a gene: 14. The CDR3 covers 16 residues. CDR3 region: CASSRGSGGPLSEQYF. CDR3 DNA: TGCGCCAGCAGCCGAGGATCGGGAGGGCCCCTCTCCGAGCAGTACTTC.

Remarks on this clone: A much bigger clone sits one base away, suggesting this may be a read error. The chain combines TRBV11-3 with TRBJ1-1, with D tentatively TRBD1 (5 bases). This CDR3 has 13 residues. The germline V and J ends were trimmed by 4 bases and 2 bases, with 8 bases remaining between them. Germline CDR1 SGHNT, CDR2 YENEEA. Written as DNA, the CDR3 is TGTGCCAGCAGCTACGACAGAAACACTGAAGCTTTCTTT. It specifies CASSYDRNTEAFF.

CDR3 protein: CASSEALRHSGNTIYF. The CDR3 region has the DNA TGTGCCAGCAGTGAAGCGCTGAGGCACTCTGGAAACACCATATATTTT. This chain joins TRBV2 and TRBJ1-3; D gene uncertain. V lost 0 bases to trimming and J lost 0 bases, with 9 bases between them. This CDR3 region has 16 residues. The germline V gene has CDR1 SNHLY and CDR2 FYNNEI.

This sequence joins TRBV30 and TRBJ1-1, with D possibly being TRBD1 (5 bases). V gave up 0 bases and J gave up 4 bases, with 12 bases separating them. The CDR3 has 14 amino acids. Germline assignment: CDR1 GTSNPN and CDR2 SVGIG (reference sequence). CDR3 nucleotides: TGTGCCTGGAGTGTAGACCTGGGGGGCACTGAAGCTTTCTTT. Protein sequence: CAWSVDLGGTEAFF. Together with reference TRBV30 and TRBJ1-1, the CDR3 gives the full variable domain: SQTIHQWPATLVQPVGSPLSLECTVEGTSNPNLYWYRQAAGRGLQLLFYSVGIGQISSEVPQNLSASRPQDRQFILSSKKLLLSDSGFYLCAWSVDLGGTEAFFGQGTRLTVV.

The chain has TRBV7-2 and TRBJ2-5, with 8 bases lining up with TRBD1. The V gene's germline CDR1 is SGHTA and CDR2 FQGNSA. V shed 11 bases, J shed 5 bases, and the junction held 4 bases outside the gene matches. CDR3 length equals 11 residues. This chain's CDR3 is CAARTGETQYF. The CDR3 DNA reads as TGTGCCGCGAGGACAGGGGAGACCCAGTACTTC.

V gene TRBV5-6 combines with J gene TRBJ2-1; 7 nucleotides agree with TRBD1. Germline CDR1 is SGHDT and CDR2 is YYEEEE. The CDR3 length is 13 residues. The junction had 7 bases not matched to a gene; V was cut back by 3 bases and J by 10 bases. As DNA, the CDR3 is TGTGCCAGCAGCTATAGGGACAGACGGGAGCAGTTCTTC. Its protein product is CASSYRDRREQFF.